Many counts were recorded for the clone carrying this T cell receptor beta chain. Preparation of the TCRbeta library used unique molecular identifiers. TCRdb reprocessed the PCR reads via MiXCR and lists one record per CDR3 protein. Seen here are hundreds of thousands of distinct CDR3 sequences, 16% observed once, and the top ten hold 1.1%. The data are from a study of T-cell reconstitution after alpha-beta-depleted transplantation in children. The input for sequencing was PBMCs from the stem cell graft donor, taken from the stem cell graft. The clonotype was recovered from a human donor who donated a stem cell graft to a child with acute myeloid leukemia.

This CDR3 is CASSYKTGPYEQYF. The CDR3 DNA reads TGTGCCAGCAGTTACAAGACAGGCCCCTACGAGCAGTACTTC. V gene TRBV6-5 combines with J gene TRBJ2-7; a possible D gene is TRBD1 (6 bases). The CDR3 extends over 14 amino acids. V gave up 2 bases and J gave up 2 bases, with 10 bases separating them. Germline-derived CDR1 and CDR2 are MNHEY and SVGAGI.